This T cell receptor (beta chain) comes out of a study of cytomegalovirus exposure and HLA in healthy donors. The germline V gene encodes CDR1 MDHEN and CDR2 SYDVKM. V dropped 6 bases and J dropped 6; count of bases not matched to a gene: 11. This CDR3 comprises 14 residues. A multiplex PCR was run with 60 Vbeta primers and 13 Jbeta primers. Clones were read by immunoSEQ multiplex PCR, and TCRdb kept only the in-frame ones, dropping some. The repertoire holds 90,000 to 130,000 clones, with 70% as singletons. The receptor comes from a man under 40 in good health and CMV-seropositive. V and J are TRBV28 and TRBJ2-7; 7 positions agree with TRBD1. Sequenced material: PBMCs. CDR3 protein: CASSDILTGIEQYV. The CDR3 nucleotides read TGTGCCAGCAGCGACATATTGACAGGGATCGAGCAGTACGTC.